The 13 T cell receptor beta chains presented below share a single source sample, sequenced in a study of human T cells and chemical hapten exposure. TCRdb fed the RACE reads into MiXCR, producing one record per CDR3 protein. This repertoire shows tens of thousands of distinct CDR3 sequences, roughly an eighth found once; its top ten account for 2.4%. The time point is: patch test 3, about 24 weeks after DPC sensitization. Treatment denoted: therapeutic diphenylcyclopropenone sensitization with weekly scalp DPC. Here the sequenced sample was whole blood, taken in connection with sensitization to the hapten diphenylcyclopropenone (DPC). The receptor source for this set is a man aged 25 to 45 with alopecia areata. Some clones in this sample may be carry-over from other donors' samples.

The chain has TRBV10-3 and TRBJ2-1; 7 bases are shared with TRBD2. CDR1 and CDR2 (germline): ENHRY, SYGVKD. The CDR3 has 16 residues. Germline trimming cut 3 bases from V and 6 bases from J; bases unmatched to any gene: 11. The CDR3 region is CAISDFSGPGGNEQFF. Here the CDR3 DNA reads TGTGCCATCAGTGACTTTTCCGGGCCGGGAGGCAATGAGCAGTTCTTC.

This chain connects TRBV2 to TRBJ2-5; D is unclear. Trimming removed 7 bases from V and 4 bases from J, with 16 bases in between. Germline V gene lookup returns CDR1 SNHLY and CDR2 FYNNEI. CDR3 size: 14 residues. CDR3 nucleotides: TGTGCCAGCAAAGAAAAGAAGGGCGGAGAGACCCAGTACTTC. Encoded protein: CASKEKKGGETQYF.

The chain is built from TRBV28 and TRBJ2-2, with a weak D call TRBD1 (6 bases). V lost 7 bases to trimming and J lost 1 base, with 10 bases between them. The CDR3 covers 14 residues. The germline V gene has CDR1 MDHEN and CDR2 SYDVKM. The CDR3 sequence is CASTDRLNTGELFF. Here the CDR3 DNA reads TGTGCCAGCACGGACAGATTGAACACCGGGGAGCTGTTTTTT. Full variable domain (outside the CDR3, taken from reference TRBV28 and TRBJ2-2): DVKVTQSSRYLVKRTGEKVFLECVQDMDHENMFWYRQDPGLGLRLIYFSYDVKMKEKGDIPEGYSVSREKKERFSLILESASTNQTSMYLCASTDRLNTGELFFGEGSRLTVL.

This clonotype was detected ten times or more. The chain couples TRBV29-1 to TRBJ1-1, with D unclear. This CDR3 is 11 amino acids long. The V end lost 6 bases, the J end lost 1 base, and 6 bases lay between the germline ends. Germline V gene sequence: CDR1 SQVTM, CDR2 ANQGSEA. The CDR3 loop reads CSVRENTEAFF. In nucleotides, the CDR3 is TGCAGCGTACGAGAGAACACTGAAGCTTTCTTT.

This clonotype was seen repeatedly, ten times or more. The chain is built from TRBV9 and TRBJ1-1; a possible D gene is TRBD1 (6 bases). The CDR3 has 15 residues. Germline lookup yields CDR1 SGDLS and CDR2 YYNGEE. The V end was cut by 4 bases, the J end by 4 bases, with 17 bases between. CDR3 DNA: TGTGCCAGCAGCCCTTGGGGGGGGGCGGGCACTGAAGCTTTCTTT. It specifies CASSPWGGAGTEAFF. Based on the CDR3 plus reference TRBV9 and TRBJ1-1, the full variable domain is DSGVTQTPKHLITATGQRVTLRCSPRSGDLSVYWYQQSLDQGLQFLIQYYNGEERAKGNILERFSAQQFPDLHSELNLSSLELGDSALYFCASSPWGGAGTEAFFGQGTRLTVV.

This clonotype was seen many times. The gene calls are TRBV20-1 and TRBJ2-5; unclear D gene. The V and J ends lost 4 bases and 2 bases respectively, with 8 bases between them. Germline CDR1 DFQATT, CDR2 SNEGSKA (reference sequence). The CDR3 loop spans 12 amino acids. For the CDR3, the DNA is TGCAGTGCTACTATCGGGCAAGAGACCCAGTACTTC. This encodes CSATIGQETQYF.

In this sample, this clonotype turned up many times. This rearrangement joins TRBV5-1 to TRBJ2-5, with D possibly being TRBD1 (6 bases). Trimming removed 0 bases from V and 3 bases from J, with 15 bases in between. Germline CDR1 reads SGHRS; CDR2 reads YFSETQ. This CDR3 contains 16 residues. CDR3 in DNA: TGCGCCAGCAGCTTGGCAACGGGGACATTCGAAGAGACCCAGTACTTC. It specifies CASSLATGTFEETQYF.

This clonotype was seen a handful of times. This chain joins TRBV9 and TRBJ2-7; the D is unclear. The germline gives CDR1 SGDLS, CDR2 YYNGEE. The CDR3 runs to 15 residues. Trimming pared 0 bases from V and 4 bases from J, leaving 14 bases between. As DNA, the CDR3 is TGTGCCAGCAGCGTAGCTGCAGACCCCGGGTACGAGCAGTACTTC. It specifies CASSVAADPGYEQYF.

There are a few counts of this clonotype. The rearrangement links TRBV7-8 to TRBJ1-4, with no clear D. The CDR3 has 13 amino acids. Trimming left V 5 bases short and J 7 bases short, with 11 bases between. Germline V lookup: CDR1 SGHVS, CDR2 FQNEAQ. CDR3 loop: CASSTATGEKLFF. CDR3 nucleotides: TGTGCCAGCAGCACAGCCACCGGTGAAAAACTGTTTTTT.

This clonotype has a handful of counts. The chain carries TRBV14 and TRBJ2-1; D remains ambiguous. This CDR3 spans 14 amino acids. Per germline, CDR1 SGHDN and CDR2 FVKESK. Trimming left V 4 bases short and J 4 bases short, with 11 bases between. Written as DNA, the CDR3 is TGTGCCAGCAGCCCCCCAAACTCTTACAATGAGCAGTTCTTC. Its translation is CASSPPNSYNEQFF.

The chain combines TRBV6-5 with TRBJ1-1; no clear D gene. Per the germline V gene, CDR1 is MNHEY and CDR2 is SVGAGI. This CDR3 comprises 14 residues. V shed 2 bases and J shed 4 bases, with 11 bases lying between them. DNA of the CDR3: TGTGCCAGCAGTTACGAGCCCCAATCCACTGAAGCTTTCTTT. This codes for CASSYEPQSTEAFF.

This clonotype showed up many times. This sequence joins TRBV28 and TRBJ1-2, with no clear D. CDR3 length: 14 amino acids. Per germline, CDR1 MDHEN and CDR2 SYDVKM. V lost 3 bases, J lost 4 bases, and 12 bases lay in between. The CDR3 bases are TGTGCCAGCAGTTTTCCCACAGCCGCCTATGGCTACACCTTC. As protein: CASSFPTAAYGYTF.

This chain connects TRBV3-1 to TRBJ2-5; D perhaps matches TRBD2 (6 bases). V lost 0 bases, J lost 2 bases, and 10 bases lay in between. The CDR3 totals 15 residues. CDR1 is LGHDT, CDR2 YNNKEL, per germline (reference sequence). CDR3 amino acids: CASSQDSAGQETQYF. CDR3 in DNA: TGTGCCAGCAGCCAAGACTCGGCGGGGCAAGAGACCCAGTACTTC.